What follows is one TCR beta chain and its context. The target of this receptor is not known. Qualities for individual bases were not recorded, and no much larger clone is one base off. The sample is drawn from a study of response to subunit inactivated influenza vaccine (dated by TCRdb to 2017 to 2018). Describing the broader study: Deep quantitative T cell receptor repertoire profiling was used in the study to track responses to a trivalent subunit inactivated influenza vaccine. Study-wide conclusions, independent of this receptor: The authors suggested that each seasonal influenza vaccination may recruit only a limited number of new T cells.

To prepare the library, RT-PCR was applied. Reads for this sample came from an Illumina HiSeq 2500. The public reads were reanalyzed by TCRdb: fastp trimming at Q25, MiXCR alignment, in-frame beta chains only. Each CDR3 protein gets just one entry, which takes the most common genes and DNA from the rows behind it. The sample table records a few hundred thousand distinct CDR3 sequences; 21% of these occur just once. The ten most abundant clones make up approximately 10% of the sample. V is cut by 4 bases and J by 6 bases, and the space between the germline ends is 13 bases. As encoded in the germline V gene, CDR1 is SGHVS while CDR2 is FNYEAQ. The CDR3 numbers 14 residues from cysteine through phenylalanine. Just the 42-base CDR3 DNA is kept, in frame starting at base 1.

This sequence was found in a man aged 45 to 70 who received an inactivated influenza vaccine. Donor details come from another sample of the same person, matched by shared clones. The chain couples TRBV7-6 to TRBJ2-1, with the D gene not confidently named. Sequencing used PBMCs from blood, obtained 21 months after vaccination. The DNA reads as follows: TGTGCCAGCAGCTCCCTCGATAGGAGCAATGAGCAGTTCTTC. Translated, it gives CASSSLDRSNEQFF.